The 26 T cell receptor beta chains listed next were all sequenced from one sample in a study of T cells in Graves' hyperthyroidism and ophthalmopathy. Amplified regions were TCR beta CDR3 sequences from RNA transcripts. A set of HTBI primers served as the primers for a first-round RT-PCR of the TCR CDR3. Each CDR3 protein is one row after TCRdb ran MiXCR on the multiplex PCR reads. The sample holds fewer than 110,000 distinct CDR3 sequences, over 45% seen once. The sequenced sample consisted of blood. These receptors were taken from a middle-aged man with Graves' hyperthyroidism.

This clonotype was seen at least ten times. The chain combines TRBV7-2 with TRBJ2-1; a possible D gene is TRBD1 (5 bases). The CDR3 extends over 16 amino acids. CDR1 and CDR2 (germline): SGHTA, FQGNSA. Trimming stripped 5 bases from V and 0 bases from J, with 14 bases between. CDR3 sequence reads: CASSPQGSRSYNEQFF. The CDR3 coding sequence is TGTGCCAGCAGCCCTCAGGGTTCTCGCTCCTACAATGAGCAGTTCTTC. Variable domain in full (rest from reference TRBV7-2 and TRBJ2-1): GAGVSQSPSNKVTEKGKDVELRCDPISGHTALYWYRQSLGQGLEFLIYFQGNSAPDKSGLPSDRFSAERTGGSVSTLTIQRTQQEDSAVYLCASSPQGSRSYNEQFFGPGTRLTVL.

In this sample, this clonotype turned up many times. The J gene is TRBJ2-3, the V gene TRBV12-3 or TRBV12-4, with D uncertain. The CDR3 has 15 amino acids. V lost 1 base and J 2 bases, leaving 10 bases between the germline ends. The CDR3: CASSLVGSVTDTQYF. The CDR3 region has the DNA TGTGCCAGCAGTTTAGTCGGTTCCGTCACAGATACGCAGTATTTT.

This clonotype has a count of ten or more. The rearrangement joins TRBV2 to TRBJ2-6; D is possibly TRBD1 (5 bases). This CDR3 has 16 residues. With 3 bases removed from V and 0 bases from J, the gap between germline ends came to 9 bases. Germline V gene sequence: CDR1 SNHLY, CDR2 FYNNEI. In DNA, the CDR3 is TGTGCCAGCAGTGAGTCTAGGGGCTCTGGGGCCAACGTCCTGACTTTC. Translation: CASSESRGSGANVLTF.

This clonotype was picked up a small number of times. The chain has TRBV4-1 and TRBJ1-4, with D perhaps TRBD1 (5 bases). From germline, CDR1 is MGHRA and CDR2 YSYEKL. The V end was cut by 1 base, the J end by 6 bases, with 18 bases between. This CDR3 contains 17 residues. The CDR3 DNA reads TGCGCCAGCAGCCAAGTACCGGAGAAGGTGGGGGATGAAAAACTGTTTTTT. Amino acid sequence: CASSQVPEKVGDEKLFF.

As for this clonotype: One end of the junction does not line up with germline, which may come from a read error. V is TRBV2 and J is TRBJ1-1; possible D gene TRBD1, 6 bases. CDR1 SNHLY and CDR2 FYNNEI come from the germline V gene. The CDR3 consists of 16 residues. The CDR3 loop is CPSSRTGTGRGTEAFF. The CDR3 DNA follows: TGTCCCAGCAGTCGCACCGGCACAGGGCGTGGCACTGAAGCTTTCTTT.

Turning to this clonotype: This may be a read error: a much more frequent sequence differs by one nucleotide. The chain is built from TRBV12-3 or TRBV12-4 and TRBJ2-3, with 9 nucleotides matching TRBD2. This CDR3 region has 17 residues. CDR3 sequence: CAGSLAYLAGRTDTQYF. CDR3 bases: TGTGCCGGCAGTTTAGCATACCTAGCGGGGAGGACAGATACGCAGTATTTT.

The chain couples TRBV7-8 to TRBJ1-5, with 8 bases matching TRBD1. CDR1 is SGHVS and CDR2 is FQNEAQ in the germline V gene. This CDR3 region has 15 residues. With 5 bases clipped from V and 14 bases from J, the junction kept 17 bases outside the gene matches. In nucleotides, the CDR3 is TGTGCCAGCAGCGCCAGGGGGCAGGGAAGATCCTACGAGCATTTT. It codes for CASSARGQGRSYEHF.

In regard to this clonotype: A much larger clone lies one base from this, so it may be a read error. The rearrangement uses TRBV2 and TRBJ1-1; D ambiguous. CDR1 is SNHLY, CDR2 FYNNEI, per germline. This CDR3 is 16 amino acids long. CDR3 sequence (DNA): TGTGTCAGCAGTTACGGCCCGGGGAGGGCGGTCACTGAAGCTTTCTTT. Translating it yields CVSSYGPGRAVTEAFF.

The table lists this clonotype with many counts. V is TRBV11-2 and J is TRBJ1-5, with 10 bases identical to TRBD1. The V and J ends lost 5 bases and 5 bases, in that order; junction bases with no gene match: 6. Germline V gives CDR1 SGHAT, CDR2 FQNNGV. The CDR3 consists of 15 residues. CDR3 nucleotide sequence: TGTGCCAGCAGCAGAGGTGGGACAGGGGATCAGCCCCAGCATTTT. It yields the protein CASSRGGTGDQPQHF.

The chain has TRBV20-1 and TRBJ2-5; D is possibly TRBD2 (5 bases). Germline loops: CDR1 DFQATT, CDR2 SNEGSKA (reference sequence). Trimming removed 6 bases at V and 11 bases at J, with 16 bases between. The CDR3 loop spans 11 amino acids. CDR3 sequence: CSARQQRTQYF. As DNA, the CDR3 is TGCAGTGCCCGACAACAACGGACTCAGTACTTC.

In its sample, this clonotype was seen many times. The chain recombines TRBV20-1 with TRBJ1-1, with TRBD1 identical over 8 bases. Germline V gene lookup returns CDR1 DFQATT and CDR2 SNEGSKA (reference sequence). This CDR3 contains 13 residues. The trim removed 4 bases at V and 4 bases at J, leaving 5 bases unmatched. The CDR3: CSATDRVRTEAFF. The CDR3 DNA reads TGCAGTGCTACGGACAGGGTGCGCACTGAAGCTTTCTTT.

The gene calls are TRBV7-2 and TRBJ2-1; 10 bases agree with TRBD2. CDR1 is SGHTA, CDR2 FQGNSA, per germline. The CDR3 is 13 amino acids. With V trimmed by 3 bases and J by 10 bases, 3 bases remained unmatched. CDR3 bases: TGTGCCAGCAGCTTTAGCGGGGGGCCAGAGCAGTTCTTC. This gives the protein CASSFSGGPEQFF.

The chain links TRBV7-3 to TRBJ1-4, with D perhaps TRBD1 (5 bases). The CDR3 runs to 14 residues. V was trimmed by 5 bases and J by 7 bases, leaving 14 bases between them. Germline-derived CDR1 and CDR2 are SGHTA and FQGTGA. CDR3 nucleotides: TGTGCCAGCAGCCTAGCGGGAGGGACTGAAAAACTGTTTTTT. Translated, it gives CASSLAGGTEKLFF. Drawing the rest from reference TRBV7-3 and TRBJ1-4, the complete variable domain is GAGVSQTPSNKVTEKGKYVELRCDPISGHTALYWYRQSLGQGPEFLIYFQGTGAADDSGLPNDRFFAVRPEGSVSTLKIQRTERGDSAVYLCASSLAGGTEKLFFGSGTQLSVL.

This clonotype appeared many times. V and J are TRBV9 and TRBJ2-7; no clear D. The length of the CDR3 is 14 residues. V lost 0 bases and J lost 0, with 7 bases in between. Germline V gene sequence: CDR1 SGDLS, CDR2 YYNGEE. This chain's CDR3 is CASSVAAFSYEQYF. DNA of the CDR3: TGTGCCAGCAGCGTAGCAGCCTTCTCCTACGAGCAGTACTTC.

The CDR3, as DNA: TGTGCCAGCAGCCAAGCGAACACCGGGGAGCAGTTCTTC. Residues: CASSQANTGEQFF. The chain is built from TRBV14 and TRBJ2-2; no clear D. The end of the DNA fits TRBJ2-1 better, so the J call may be wrong. The CDR3 extends over 13 amino acids. CDR1 is SGHDN, CDR2 FVKESK, per germline.

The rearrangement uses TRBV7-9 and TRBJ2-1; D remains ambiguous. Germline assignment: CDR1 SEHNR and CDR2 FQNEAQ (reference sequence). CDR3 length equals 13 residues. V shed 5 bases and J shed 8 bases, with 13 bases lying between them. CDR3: CASSPAAVDEQFF. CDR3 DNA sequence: TGTGCCAGCAGCCCGGCGGCGGTGGATGAGCAGTTCTTC.

As DNA, the CDR3 is TGTGCCAGTCAAGGGACGCTGGACCTAGCCTTTGGCTACACCTTC. Translated: CASQGTLDLAFGYTF. This sequence joins TRBV7-2 and TRBJ1-2; TRBD1 might be the D (5 bases). V lost 9 bases and J lost 7, with 24 bases in between. The CDR3 is made up of 15 amino acids. The V gene's germline CDR1 is SGHTA and CDR2 FQGNSA.

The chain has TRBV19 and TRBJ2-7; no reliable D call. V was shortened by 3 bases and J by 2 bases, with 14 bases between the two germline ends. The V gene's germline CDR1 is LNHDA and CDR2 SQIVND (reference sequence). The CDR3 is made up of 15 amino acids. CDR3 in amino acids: CASSIPVEAPYEQYV. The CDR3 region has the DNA TGTGCCAGTAGTATCCCCGTTGAGGCCCCCTACGAGCAGTACGTC.

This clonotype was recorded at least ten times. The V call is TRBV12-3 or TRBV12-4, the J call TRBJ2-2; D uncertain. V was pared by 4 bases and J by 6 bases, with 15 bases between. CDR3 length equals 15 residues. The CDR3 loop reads CASSWRSHGAGELFF. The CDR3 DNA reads TGTGCCAGCAGTTGGCGGTCCCACGGCGCCGGGGAGCTGTTTTTT.

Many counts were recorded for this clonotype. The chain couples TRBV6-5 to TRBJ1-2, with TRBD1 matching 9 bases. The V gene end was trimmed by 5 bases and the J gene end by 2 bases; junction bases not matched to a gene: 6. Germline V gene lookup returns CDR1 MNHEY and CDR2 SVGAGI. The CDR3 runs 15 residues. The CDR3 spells CASSPETGGNYGYTF. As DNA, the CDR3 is TGTGCCAGCAGTCCAGAAACAGGGGGCAACTATGGCTACACCTTC.

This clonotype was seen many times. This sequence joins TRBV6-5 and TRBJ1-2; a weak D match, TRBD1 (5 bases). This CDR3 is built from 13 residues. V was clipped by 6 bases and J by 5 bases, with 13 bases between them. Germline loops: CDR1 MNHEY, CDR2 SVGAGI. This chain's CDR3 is CASSPGPFYGYTF. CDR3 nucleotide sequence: TGTGCCAGCAGCCCGGGACCGTTTTATGGCTACACCTTC.

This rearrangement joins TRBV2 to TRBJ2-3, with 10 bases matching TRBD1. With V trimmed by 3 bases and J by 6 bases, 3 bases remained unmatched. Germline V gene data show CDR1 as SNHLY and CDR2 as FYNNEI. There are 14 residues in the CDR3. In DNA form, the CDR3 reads TGTGCCAGCAGTGAGGCGGACAGGGGGGATACGCAGTATTTT. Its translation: CASSEADRGDTQYF.

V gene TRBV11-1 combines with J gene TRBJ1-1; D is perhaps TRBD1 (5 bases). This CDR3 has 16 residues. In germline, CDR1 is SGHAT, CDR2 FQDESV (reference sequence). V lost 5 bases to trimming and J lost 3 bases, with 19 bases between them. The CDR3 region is CASSLPRRGGDTEAFF. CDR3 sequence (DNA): TGTGCCAGCAGCCTGCCTCGACGGGGGGGGGACACTGAAGCTTTCTTT.

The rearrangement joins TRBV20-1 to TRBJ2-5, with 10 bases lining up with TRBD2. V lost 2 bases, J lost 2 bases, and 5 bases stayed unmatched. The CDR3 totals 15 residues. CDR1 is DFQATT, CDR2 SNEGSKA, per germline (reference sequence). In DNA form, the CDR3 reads TGCAGTGCTAGATTGTCAGCGGGGGGGCAAGAGACCCAGTACTTC. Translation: CSARLSAGGQETQYF.

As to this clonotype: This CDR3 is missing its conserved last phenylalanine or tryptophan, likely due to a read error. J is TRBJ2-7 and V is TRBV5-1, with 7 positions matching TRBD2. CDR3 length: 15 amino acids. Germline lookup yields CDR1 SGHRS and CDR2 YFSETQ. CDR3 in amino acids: CAGSLERLATYEQYC. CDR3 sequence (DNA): TGCGCCGGCAGCTTGGAGAGACTAGCAACCTACGAGCAGTACTGC.

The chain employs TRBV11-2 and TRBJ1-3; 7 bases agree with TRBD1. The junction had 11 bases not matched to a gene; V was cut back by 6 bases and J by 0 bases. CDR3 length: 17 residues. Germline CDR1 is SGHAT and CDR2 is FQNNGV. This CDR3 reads CASRRPGTESSGNTIYF. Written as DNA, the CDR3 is TGTGCCAGCAGGCGACCCGGGACAGAGAGCTCTGGAAACACCATATATTTT.